This entry describes one T cell receptor beta chain. The antigen is undetermined. This sample is drawn from a study of OX40 agonist ivuxolimab in advanced cancers. Overall study context: Two cutaneous melanoma patients and one hepatocellular carcinoma patient, three in all, had partial responses. Study conclusions and caveats: Clonal expansion by week 6 occurred in CD4+ and CD8+ blood T cells (at 0.1 to 3.0 mg/kg).

Trimming removed 6 bases at V and 4 bases at J, with 15 bases between. CDR3 length: 14 residues. The germline CDR1 and CDR2 sequences are MNHEY and SMNVEV (reference sequence). The repertoire was sequenced with immunoSEQ multiplex PCR; TCRdb's copy has only in-frame clones and lacks some. Among about 49,000 clones, about 85% were seen once, and the ten largest hold roughly 20%. The source is an adult with an advanced solid tumor such as melanoma, head and neck, liver or kidney cancer. The sequenced sample was CD4+ or CD8+ T cells sorted from blood, obtained in a trial of the OX40 agonist ivuxolimab. The J gene is TRBJ1-2, the V gene TRBV27; D is possibly TRBD1 (5 bases). The CDR3 DNA follows: TGTGCCAGCAGCCTGACAGTCGGTTCCTATGGCTACACCTTC. Translation gives CASSLTVGSYGYTF.